Listed below are T cell receptor beta chains from one sample, sequenced in a study of blood T cell repertoires in COVID-19. The table came from immunoSEQ multiplex PCR; TCRdb's copy has only in-frame clones and leaves some out. Counted here are under 75,000 clones, almost 90% occurring once; the ten biggest clones make up approximately 18%. Sequencing input: peripheral blood. These receptors were obtained from a woman of 80 years or more with active COVID-19. CDR3s include the opening cysteine and the closing phenylalanine or tryptophan. Each record gives: CDR3 length, D gene, J gene, clone size, V gene, CDR3 protein, CDR3 DNA. A D gene is named only where the DNA matches it firmly. Size is omitted from some rows. Given values are once, few, many or a class for expanded clones.

16	.	TRBJ2-3	once	TRBV7-2	CASSLRGILSTDTQYF	TGTGCCAGCAGCTTAAGGGGAATTTTAAGCACAGATACGCAGTATTTT
16	TRBD1	TRBJ2-1	.	TRBV27	CASRPRGTGMHNEQFF	TGTGCCAGCAGGCCTCGAGGGACAGGGATGCACAATGAGCAGTTCTTC
14	TRBD1	TRBJ2-5	.	TRBV27	CASKRQGTGETQYF	TGTGCCAGCAAACGACAGGGTACTGGAGAGACCCAGTACTTC
13	.	TRBJ1-3	.	TRBV28	CASRLQGVNTIYF	TGTGCCAGCAGATTACAGGGCGTGAACACCATATATTTT
13	TRBD1	TRBJ2-1	.	TRBV9	CASSVDRDHEQFF	TGTGCCAGCAGCGTCGACAGGGACCATGAGCAGTTCTTC
17	TRBD1	TRBJ2-1	once	TRBV4-3	CASSQVGTGDSYNEQFF	TGCGCCAGCAGCCAAGTCGGGACAGGGGACTCCTACAATGAGCAGTTCTTC
13	.	TRBJ2-2	once	TRBV5-6	CASSFRGNGELFF	TGTGCCAGCAGCTTTAGGGGGAACGGGGAGCTGTTTTTT
13	TRBD2	TRBJ2-5	.	TRBV10-3	CAISGGGRETQYF	TGTGCCATCAGTGGCGGGGGTCGCGAGACCCAGTACTTC
15	TRBD1	TRBJ1-1	.	TRBV4-3	CASSTWDRGTAEAFF	TGCGCCAGCAGCACCTGGGACAGGGGAACGGCTGAAGCTTTCTTT
14	.	TRBJ2-1	.	TRBV4-1	CASSLWAGPAEQFF	TGCGCCAGCAGCCTCTGGGCAGGCCCTGCTGAGCAGTTCTTC
15	.	TRBJ2-5	.	TRBV24-1	CATSDSSRTVETQYF	TGTGCCACCAGTGATTCCTCCAGGACAGTAGAGACCCAGTACTTC
14	.	TRBJ2-7	few	TRBV5-6	CASSLVFEGYEQYF	TGTGCCAGCAGCTTGGTGTTTGAGGGCTACGAGCAGTACTTC
14	.	TRBJ2-3	.	TRBV27	CASSFSPYSDTQYF	TGTGCCAGCAGTTTCTCCCCCTATTCAGATACGCAGTATTTT
15	.	TRBJ1-2	.	TRBV4-3	CASSQQRAGSYGYTF	TGCGCCAGCAGCCAACAAAGAGCAGGTAGCTATGGCTACACCTTC
16	TRBD2	TRBJ2-7	.	TRBV3-1/TRBV3-2	CASSPAGGLSSYEQYF	TGTGCCAGCAGCCCAGCGGGGGGCCTTAGCTCCTACGAGCAGTACTTC
15	.	TRBJ2-7	.	TRBV7-6	CASSSKAGWEDEQYF	TGTGCCAGCAGCTCGAAAGCAGGGTGGGAGGACGAGCAGTACTTC
15	TRBD1	TRBJ1-2	.	TRBV13	CASSLGTGLWRSYTF	TGTGCCAGCAGCCTCGGGACAGGACTATGGAGAAGCTACACCTTC
16	TRBD1	TRBJ2-1	.	TRBV28	CASSPGGTGNYNEQFF	TGTGCCAGCAGCCCGGGCGGGACAGGGAACTACAATGAGCAGTTCTTC
13	TRBD1	TRBJ2-7	.	TRBV11-2	CASSPDRGLEQYF	TGTGCCAGCAGCCCGGACAGGGGGCTCGAGCAGTACTTC
14	.	TRBJ2-5	.	TRBV5-4	CASSSRGGQETQYF	TGTGCCAGCAGCTCCCGAGGGGGCCAAGAGACCCAGTACTTC
16	.	TRBJ1-5	.	TRBV19	CASSIEGGRAKQPQHF	TGTGCCAGTAGTATAGAGGGGGGACGGGCGAAACAGCCCCAGCATTTT
15	TRBD1	TRBJ1-6	.	TRBV7-2	CASSSWTGGYSPLHF	TGTGCCAGCAGCTCTTGGACAGGGGGCTACTCACCCCTCCACTTT
16	TRBD2	TRBJ2-1	.	TRBV9	CASSTRTSGVGNEQFF	TGTGCCAGCAGCACAAGGACTAGCGGGGTGGGCAATGAGCAGTTCTTC
16	.	TRBJ1-5	.	TRBV5-5	CASSGAGGGLYQPQHF	TGTGCCAGCAGCGGCGCAGGCGGGGGCCTATATCAGCCCCAGCATTTT
15	.	TRBJ2-2	once	TRBV7-3	CASSFTGRNTGELFF	TGTGCCAGCAGCTTTACAGGGAGGAACACCGGGGAGCTGTTTTTT
12	.	TRBJ2-3	.	TRBV7-2	CASSSSQGTQYF	TGTGCCAGCAGCTCCAGTCAGGGTACGCAGTATTTT
16	.	TRBJ2-3	.	TRBV21-1	CASRNGASGDPDTQYF	TGTGCCAGCAGGAATGGGGCTAGCGGGGACCCAGATACGCAGTATTTT
16	TRBD2	TRBJ2-1	.	TRBV4-3	CASSHLTSGGDNEQFF	TGCGCCAGCAGCCACCTGACTAGCGGGGGAGACAATGAGCAGTTCTTC
14	.	TRBJ1-6	.	TRBV20-1	CSASRDWGDSPLHF	TGCAGTGCTAGTAGGGACTGGGGTGATTCACCCCTCCACTTT
12	TRBD1	TRBJ1-2	.	TRBV7-2	CASSSTGVGYTF	TGTGCCAGCAGCTCGACAGGGGTCGGCTACACCTTC
13	.	TRBJ2-6	.	TRBV5-4	CAFTGPGANVLTF	TGTGCCTTCACAGGGCCTGGGGCCAACGTCCTGACTTTC
15	.	TRBJ2-3	.	TRBV3-1/TRBV3-2	CASTAGALAPDTQYF	TGTGCCAGCACCGCAGGCGCTCTAGCTCCAGATACGCAGTATTTT
13	.	TRBJ2-2	.	TRBV29-1	CSVAQGHTGELFF	TGCAGCGTTGCGCAGGGGCACACCGGGGAGCTGTTTTTT
17	TRBD1	TRBJ2-4	.	TRBV6-2/TRBV6-3	CASSYTGTGNAKNIQYF	TGTGCCAGCAGTTACACGGGGACAGGGAATGCCAAAAACATTCAGTACTTC
15	.	TRBJ2-5	.	TRBV5-5	CASSLGRVAQETQYF	TGTGCCAGCAGCTTGGGCAGGGTGGCCCAAGAGACCCAGTACTTC
14	.	TRBJ2-7	.	TRBV2	CASSADILYYEQYF	TGTGCCAGCAGTGCGGACATTTTATACTACGAGCAGTACTTC
15	TRBD1	TRBJ1-3	.	TRBV5-1	CASSLTGGAGNTIYF	TGCGCCAGCAGCTTAACAGGGGGCGCCGGAAACACCATATATTTT
13	.	TRBJ1-1	.	TRBV5-1	CASSLDTEPPAFF	TGCGCCAGCAGCTTGGATACAGAACCGCCGGCTTTCTTT
16	TRBD1	TRBJ2-3	.	TRBV20-1	CSASPLAGGSSDTQYF	TGCAGTGCTAGTCCCCTCGCAGGGGGCTCCTCAGATACGCAGTATTTT
11	.	TRBJ2-7	.	TRBV20-1	CSARDGTRQYF	TGCAGTGCTAGAGACGGGACTCGGCAGTACTTC